The clone carrying this TCR beta chain was detected a few times. This PCR relied on a set of 60 Vbeta primers and 13 Jbeta primers. The repertoire was sequenced with immunoSEQ multiplex PCR; TCRdb's copy has only in-frame clones and lacks some. The data contain tens of thousands of clones, 60% to 80% of them singletons. This sample is drawn from a study of cytomegalovirus exposure and HLA in healthy donors. The CDR3 sequence is 11 residues long. V was pared by 7 bases and J by 11 bases, with 12 bases between. The germline V gene has CDR1 MNHNS and CDR2 SASEGT. The genes are TRBV6-1 and TRBJ1-3; D is ambiguous. Specimen: PBMCs. This TCR was recovered from a woman aged 25 to 39 in good health and CMV-seronegative. The CDR3 here is CASILLESIYF. The CDR3 DNA follows: TGTGCCAGCATTCTGCTAGAGTCCATATATTTT.